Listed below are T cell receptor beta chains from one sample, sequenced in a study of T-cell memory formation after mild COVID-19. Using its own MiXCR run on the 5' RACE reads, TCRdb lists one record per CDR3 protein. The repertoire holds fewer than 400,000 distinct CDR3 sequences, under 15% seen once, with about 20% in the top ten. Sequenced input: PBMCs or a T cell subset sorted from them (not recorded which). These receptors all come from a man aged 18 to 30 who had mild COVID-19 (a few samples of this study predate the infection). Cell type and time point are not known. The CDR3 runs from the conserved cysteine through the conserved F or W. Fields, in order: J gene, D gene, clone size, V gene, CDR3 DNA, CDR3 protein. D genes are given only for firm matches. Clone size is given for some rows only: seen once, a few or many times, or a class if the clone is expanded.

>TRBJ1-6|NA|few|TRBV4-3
TGCGCCAGCAGCCAACGTACAGGGTCCTATAATTCACCCCTCCACTTT
CASSQRTGSYNSPLHF
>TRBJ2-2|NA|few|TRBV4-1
TGCGCCAGCAGCCAAGCCCCCCCTGGGGGGCTCGGACCCGGGGAGCTGTTTTTT
CASSQAPPGGLGPGELFF
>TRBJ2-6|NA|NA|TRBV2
TGTGCCAGCAGCCCCGGGCCACCAAGGGCCTCTGGGGCCAACGTCCTGACTTTC
CASSPGPPRASGANVLTF
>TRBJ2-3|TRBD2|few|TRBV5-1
TGCGCCAGCAGCTTGGCCACCATTTATGGCGGGGGGGCCCGAAGCACAGATACGCAGTATTTT
CASSLATIYGGGARSTDTQYF
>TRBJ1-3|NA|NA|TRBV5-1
TGCGCCAGCAGCATGGACAGCTCTGGAAACACCATATATTTT
CASSMDSSGNTIYF
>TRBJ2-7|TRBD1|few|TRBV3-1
TGTGCCAGCAGCCAGAAGACAGGGGTTGAGCAGTACTTC
CASSQKTGVEQYF
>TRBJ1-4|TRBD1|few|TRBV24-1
TGTGCCACCAGTGAATCCACAGGGGCCGTTAATGAAAAACTGTTTTTT
CATSESTGAVNEKLFF
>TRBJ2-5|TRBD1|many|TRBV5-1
TGCGCCAGCAGCGAAGGGGACAGGAGCCAAGAGACCCAGTACTTC
CASSEGDRSQETQYF
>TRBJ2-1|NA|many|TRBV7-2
TGTGCCAGCAGCGGCTTACGGGGGCGAGGAGAGCAGTTCTTC
CASSGLRGRGEQFF
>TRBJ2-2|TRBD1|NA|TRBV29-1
TGCAGCGGGACAGGGGCCACCGGGGAGCTGTTTTTT
CSGTGATGELFF
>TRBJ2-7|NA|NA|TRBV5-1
TGCGCCAGCAGCTTGGCTGGGACACCTTTACGATTGGACTTC
CASSLAGTPLRLDF
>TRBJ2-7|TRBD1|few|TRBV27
TGTGCCAGCAGCTACAGGGGTTCCCACGAGCAGTACTTC
CASSYRGSHEQYF
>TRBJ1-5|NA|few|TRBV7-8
TGTGCCAGCAGCTTGGGGAGGGTACAGCCCCAGCATTTT
CASSLGRVQPQHF
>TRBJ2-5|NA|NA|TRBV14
TGTGCCAGCCAAAAGGGACATCAAGAGACCCAGTACTTC
CASQKGHQETQYF
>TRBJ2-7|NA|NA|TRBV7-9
TGTGCCAGCAGCTCCCACTGGTCCTCCTACGAGCAGTACTTC
CASSSHWSSYEQYF
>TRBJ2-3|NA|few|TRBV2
TGTGCCAGCAGTGACGCAGCGTACAGCACAGATACGCAGTATTTT
CASSDAAYSTDTQYF
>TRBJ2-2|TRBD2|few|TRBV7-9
TGTGCCACCTCACCAGGGTTTAGCGGGGGCCGGGGCACCGGGGAGCTGTTTTTT
CATSPGFSGGRGTGELFF
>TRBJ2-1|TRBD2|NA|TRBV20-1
TGCAGTGCCCCTATGTGGCGGGGGAGCTCCTACAATGAGCAGTTCTTC
CSAPMWRGSSYNEQFF
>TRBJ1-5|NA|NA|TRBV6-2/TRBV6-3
TGTGCCAGCAGTTACATGCCGATAAGGAGCAATCAGCCCCAGCATTTT
CASSYMPIRSNQPQHF
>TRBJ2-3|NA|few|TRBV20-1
TGCAGTGCCCCGAGAGGGGGGAAGGATACGCAGTATTTT
CSAPRGGKDTQYF
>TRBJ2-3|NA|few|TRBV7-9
TGTGCCAGCCTGGGGGGTGCCGGGACTAGCACAGATACGCAGTATTTT
CASLGGAGTSTDTQYF
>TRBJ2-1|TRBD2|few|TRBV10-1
TGCGCCAGCAGTTTTAGCGGGGGAAGCTCCTACAATGAGCAGTTCTTC
CASSFSGGSSYNEQFF
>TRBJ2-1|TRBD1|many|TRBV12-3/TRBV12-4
TGTGCCAGCATCGAGGGACAGGAAAACAATGAGCAGTTCTTC
CASIEGQENNEQFF
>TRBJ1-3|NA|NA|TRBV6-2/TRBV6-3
TGTGCCAGCAGGAGCTCTGGAAACACCATATATTTT
CASRSSGNTIYF
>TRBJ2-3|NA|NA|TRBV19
TGTGCCAGTAGTGATCAACAACTAGCCTGTACGCAGTATTTT
CASSDQQLACTQYF
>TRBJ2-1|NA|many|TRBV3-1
TGTGCCAGCAGCCAAGGGCTAGAGGGCAATGAGCAGTTCTTC
CASSQGLEGNEQFF
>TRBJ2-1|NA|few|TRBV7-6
TGTGCCAGCAGCTTAGGCAGGATGACCTACAATGAGCAGTTCTTC
CASSLGRMTYNEQFF
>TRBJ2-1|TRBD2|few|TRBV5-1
TGCGCCAGCAGCATCGGACCCGGGAGGGAGCAGTTCTTC
CASSIGPGREQFF
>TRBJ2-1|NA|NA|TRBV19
TGTGCCAGTAATAAGAGAGACTTCTCCTACAATGAGCAGTTCTTC
CASNKRDFSYNEQFF
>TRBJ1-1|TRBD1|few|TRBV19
TGTGCCAGTAGTAGGGAACCGGGACAGGGTTACACTGAAGCTTTCTTT
CASSREPGQGYTEAFF
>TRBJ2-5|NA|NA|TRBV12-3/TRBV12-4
TGTACCAGCAGCCTCAGTATAGAGACCCAGTACTTC
CTSSLSIETQYF
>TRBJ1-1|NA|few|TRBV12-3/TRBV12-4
TGTGCCAGCGCAGCACAGGGCCCTCTTTGGGCTTTCTTT
CASAAQGPLWAFF
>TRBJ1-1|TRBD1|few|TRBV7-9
TGTGCCAGCAGCGATAACAGGGGGCTGAGCACTGAAGCTTTCTTT
CASSDNRGLSTEAFF
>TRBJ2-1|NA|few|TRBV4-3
TGCGCCAGCAGCCAAGAAGGACAGCCGAGCTCCTACAATGAGCAGTTCTTC
CASSQEGQPSSYNEQFF
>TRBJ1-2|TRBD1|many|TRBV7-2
TGTGCCAGCAGCCTAACCGGGACAGCCTATGGCTACACCTTC
CASSLTGTAYGYTF
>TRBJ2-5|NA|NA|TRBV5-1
TGCGCCAGCAGCACAGGGGGAGGGGAGACCCAGTACTTC
CASSTGGGETQYF
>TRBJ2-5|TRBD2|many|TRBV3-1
TGTGCCAGCAGCCAGAGGACCGGGACTATCCAAGAGACCCAGTACTTC
CASSQRTGTIQETQYF
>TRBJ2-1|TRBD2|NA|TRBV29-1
TGCAGCGTTGCCGGGACTAGCGTCGATGAGCAGTTCTTC
CSVAGTSVDEQFF
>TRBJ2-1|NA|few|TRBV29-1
TGCAGCGTTCCTTTGTCAGACCACAATGAGCAGTTCTTC
CSVPLSDHNEQFF
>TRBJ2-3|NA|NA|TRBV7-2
TGTGCCAGCAGCCGTCCATCGAATCCGGGATACAGGGGCACAGATACGCAGTATTTT
CASSRPSNPGYRGTDTQYF
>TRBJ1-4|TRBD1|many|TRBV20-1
TGCAGTGCTAGAGAAAAACCGGGACAGGGTCCCCTGGCGCGTTATGAAAAACTGTTTTTT
CSAREKPGQGPLARYEKLFF
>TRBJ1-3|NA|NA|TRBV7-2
TGTGCCAGCAGCCCCGTTCGGAACTCTGGAAACACCATATATTTT
CASSPVRNSGNTIYF
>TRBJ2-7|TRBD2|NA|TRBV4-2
TGTGCCAGCAGCCAAGCGGGGGGGAACGAGCAGTACTTC
CASSQAGGNEQYF
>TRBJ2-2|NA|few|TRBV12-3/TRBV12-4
TGTGCCAGCAGGGGGGGCAACACCGGGGAGCTGTTTTTT
CASRGGNTGELFF
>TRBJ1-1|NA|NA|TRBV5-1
TGCGCCAGCAGCTTGGCCATCGGAGGGGGGAACACTGAAGCTTTCTTT
CASSLAIGGGNTEAFF
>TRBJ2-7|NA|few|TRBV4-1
TGCGCCAGCAGCCAAGAACCGGGAGTAGCCTACGAGCAGTACTTC
CASSQEPGVAYEQYF
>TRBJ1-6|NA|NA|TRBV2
TGTGCCAGCAGTGCCCCCGGGCCCTATAATTCACCCCTCCACTTT
CASSAPGPYNSPLHF
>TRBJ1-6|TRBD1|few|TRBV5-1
TGCGCCAGCAGCTCAACCGGGACAGGGGGCAGTACAAATTCACCCCTCCACTTT
CASSSTGTGGSTNSPLHF
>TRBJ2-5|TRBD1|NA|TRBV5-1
TGCGCCAGCAGGACTCAGACAGGGGAAGAGACCCAGTACTTC
CASRTQTGEETQYF
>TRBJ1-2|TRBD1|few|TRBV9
TGTGCCAGCAGCGACCGCACCGACAGGGCGGAGGGCTACACCTTC
CASSDRTDRAEGYTF
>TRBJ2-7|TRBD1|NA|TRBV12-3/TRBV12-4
TGTGCCAGCAGTTTCGAGACAGGGGGCTACGAGCAGTACTTC
CASSFETGGYEQYF